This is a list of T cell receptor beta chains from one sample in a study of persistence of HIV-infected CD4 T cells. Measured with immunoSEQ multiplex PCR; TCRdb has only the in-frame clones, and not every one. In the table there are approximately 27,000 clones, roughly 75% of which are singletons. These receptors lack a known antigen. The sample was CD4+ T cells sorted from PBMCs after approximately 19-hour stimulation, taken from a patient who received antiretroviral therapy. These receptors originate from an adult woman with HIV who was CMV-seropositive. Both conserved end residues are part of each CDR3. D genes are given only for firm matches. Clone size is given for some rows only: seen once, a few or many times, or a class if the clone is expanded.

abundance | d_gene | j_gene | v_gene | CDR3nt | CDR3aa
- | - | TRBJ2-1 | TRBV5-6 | TGTGCCAGCAGCTTCCTCGGGGTCAGCTCCTACAATGAGCAGTTCTTC | CASSFLGVSSYNEQFF
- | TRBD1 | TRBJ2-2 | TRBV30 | TGTGCCTGGAGGGGGACAGTGAACACCGGGGAGCTGTTTTTT | CAWRGTVNTGELFF
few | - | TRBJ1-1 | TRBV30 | TGTGCCTGGAGTGTAGCCCTGAACACTGAAGCTTTCTTT | CAWSVALNTEAFF
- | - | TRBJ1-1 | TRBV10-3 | TGTGCCATCAGCGGCGTGGCAGGGTCTCGAGCTTTCTTT | CAISGVAGSRAFF
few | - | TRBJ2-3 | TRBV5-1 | TGCGCCAGCAGCTTAGAGGGCAGGGGATTCACAGATACGCAGTATTTT | CASSLEGRGFTDTQYF
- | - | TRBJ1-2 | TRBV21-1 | TGTGCCAGCAGCAAACTTAAAGACACGTCCAATTATTTTGTTAACTATGGCTACACCTTC | CASSKLKDTSNYFVNYGYTF
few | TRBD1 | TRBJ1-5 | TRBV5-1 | TGCGCCAGCGCTCCCGGGACAGGGGGCTTTGGCAATCAGCCCCAGCATTTT | CASAPGTGGFGNQPQHF
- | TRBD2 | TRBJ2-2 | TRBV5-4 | TGTGCCAGCAGCCCTGGACTAGCTGCAAACACCGGGGAGCTGTTTTTT | CASSPGLAANTGELFF
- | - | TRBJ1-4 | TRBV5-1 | TGCGCCAGCAGCTTGGGCGGGACGACAACTAATGAAAAACTGTTTTTT | CASSLGGTTTNEKLFF
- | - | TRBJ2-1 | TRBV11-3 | TGTGCCAGCAGTCCGGGCCTGGGAACCTACAATGAGCAGTTCTTC | CASSPGLGTYNEQFF
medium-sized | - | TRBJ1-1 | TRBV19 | TGTGCCAGTAGTATGGGCGCGTCGAACACTGAAGCTTTCTTT | CASSMGASNTEAFF
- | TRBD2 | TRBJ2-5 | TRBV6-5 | TGTGCCAGCAGTTACGAGCGGGGGGGCCTGGGGACCCAGTACTTC | CASSYERGGLGTQYF
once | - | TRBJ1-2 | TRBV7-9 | TGTGCCAGCAGCTCATCGGCAGGGAGCCCCGAGGGCTACACCTTC | CASSSSAGSPEGYTF
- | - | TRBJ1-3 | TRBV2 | TGTGCCAGCAGCGATGACAGTGCCTCTGGAAACACCATATATTTT | CASSDDSASGNTIYF
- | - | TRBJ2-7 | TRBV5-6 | TGTGCCAGCAGCTTGTTCACTTACCCCTACGAGCAGTACTTC | CASSLFTYPYEQYF
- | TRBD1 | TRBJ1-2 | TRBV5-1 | TGCGCCAGCACCGACGGACAGGGAGGTACCAACTATGGCTACACCTTC | CASTDGQGGTNYGYTF
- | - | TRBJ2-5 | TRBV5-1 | TGCGCCAGCAGCTTGGCCCCAACTACACAAGAGACCCAGTACTTC | CASSLAPTTQETQYF
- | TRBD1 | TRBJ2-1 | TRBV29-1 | TGCAGCCTGAGGGAGGGACAGGGGGCTCCGTTCTTC | CSLREGQGAPFF
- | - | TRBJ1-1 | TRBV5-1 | TGCGCCAGCAGCCTCACAGGGAACACTGAAGCTTTCTTT | CASSLTGNTEAFF
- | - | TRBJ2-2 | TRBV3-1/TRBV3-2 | TGTGCCAGCAGCCGGGTAGTAACCGGGGAGCTGTTTTTT | CASSRVVTGELFF
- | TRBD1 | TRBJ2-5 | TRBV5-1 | TGCGCCAGCAGCTTTGTACCGGGCAGGGGGCAAGAGACCCAGTACTTC | CASSFVPGRGQETQYF
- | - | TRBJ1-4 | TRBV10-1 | TGCGCCACCCGAGGGCCTGATGAAAAACTGTTTTTT | CATRGPDEKLFF
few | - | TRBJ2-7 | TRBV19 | TGTGCCAGCCGGGGCAGGGACGTAGCCTACGAGCAGTACTTC | CASRGRDVAYEQYF
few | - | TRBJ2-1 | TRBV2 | TGTGCCAGCAGTGAAAGAAGTGAGCAGTTCTTC | CASSERSEQFF
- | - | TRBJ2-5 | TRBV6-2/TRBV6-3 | TGTGCCAGCAGTTACAGGGCCGGGGAGACCCAGTACTTC | CASSYRAGETQYF
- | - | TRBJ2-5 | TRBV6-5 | TGTGCCAGCAGTTTTGGAGAGACCCAGTACTTC | CASSFGETQYF
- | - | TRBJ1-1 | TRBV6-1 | TGTGCCAGCACCCTGGACAGAATGAACACTGAAGCTTTCTTT | CASTLDRMNTEAFF
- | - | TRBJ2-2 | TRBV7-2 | TGTGCCAGCAGCAAAGGGGTTTTACAGACCGGGGAGCTGTTTTTT | CASSKGVLQTGELFF
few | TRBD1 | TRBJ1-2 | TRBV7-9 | TGTGCCAGCAGCTTCGGCCGGACAGGGGGCGGTAACTATGGCTACACCTTC | CASSFGRTGGGNYGYTF
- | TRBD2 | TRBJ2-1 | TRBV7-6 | TGTGCCAGCAGCTTAGTTCTAGCGGGGGGAGACAATGAGCAGTTCTTC | CASSLVLAGGDNEQFF
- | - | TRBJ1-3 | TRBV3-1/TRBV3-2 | TGTGCCAGCAGCCACACAAGCAGCTCTGGAAACACCATATATTTT | CASSHTSSSGNTIYF
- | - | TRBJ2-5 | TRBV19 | TGTGCCAGCTATCGAAGAGGGTTGGAGACCCAGTACTTC | CASYRRGLETQYF
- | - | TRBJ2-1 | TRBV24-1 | TGTGCCACCAGTGATTCCCGGGGGCCGGCCGACAATGAGCAGTTCTTC | CATSDSRGPADNEQFF
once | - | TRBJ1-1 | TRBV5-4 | TGTGCCAGCAGCTTCAGACAGTTGAACACTGAAGCTTTCTTT | CASSFRQLNTEAFF
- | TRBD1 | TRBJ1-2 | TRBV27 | TGTGCCAGCAGAAGGACAGGGACCTATGGCTACACCTTC | CASRRTGTYGYTF
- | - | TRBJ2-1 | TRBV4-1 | TGCGCCAGCAGCCTGCCACCTTACAATGAGCAGTTCTTC | CASSLPPYNEQFF
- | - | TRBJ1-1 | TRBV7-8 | TGTGCCAGCAGCTTAGCGCGAAGGACACAAAAATTT | CASSLARRTQKF
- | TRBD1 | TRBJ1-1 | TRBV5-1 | TGCGCCAGCAGCCCGACAGGGGGCGCGGGCCGTAGTGAAGCTTTCTTT | CASSPTGGAGRSEAFF
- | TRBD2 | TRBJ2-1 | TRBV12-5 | TGTGCTAGTGGTGGACTAGCGGGGGGGGAAGGGCAGTTCTTC | CASGGLAGGEGQFF
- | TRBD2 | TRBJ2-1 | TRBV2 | TGTGCCAGCAGACCCACTAGCGGGGGGGCAGGTGAGCAGTTCTTC | CASRPTSGGAGEQFF
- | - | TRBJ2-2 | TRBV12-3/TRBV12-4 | TGTGCCAGCAGTTCTGTTAACACCGGGGAGCTGTTTTTT | CASSSVNTGELFF
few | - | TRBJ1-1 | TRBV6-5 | TGTGCCAGCAGAGGCTACCTACGGGACACTGAAGCTTTCTTT | CASRGYLRDTEAFF
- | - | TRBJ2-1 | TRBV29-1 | TGCAGCGCTTCCCCTTGGGGCGATGAGCAGTTCTTC | CSASPWGDEQFF
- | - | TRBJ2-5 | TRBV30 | TGTGCCTGGGGGGTGGAGACCCAGTACTTC | CAWGVETQYF
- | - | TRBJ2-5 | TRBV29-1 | TGCAGCGTCGCGACCGGTGTACAGACCCAGTACTTC | CSVATGVQTQYF
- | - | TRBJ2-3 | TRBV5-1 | TGCGCCAGCAGCTTGGCAGGGGCCGTCACAGATACGCAGTATTTT | CASSLAGAVTDTQYF
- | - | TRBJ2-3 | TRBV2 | TGTGCCAGCAATCCGACTAGCACAGATACGCAGTATTTT | CASNPTSTDTQYF
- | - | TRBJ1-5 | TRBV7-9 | TGTGCCAGCAGCTTACGCGATCAGCCCCAGCATTTT | CASSLRDQPQHF
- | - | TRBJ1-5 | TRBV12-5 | TGTGCTAGTGGCGAAGTCGACCACCGTTATCAGCCCCAGCATTTT | CASGEVDHRYQPQHF
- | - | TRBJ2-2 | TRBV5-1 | TGCGCCAGCGGTCTTCGGACGGGGCTGAACACCGGGGAGCTGTTTTTT | CASGLRTGLNTGELFF
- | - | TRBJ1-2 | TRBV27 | TGTGCCAGCAGTTTACTTAGGGGACTAGGGGGCTACACCTTC | CASSLLRGLGGYTF
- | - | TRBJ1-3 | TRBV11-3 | TGTGCCAGCAGCTTGCGGGTTACTGGAAACACCATATATTTT | CASSLRVTGNTIYF
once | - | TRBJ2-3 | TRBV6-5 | TGTGCCAGCAGTTACGGAAGGGGATTAGGGACAGATACGCAGTATTTT | CASSYGRGLGTDTQYF
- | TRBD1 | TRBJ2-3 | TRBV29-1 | TGCAGCGCCAGTACAGGGGGCACAGATACGCAGTATTTT | CSASTGGTDTQYF
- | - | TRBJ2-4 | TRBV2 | TGTGCCAGCAGTGAAACCCCCTCGGGGGGCCTGCTAGCCAAAAACATTCAGTACTTC | CASSETPSGGLLAKNIQYF
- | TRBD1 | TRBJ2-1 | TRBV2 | TGTGCCAGCAGTCCTGGACAGGAAACCTTGAGCACGGTCTTC | CASSPGQETLSTVF
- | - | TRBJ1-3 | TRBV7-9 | TGTGCCAGCAGCTTAGCTACGGGGCTCCACTCTGGAAACACCATATATTTT | CASSLATGLHSGNTIYF